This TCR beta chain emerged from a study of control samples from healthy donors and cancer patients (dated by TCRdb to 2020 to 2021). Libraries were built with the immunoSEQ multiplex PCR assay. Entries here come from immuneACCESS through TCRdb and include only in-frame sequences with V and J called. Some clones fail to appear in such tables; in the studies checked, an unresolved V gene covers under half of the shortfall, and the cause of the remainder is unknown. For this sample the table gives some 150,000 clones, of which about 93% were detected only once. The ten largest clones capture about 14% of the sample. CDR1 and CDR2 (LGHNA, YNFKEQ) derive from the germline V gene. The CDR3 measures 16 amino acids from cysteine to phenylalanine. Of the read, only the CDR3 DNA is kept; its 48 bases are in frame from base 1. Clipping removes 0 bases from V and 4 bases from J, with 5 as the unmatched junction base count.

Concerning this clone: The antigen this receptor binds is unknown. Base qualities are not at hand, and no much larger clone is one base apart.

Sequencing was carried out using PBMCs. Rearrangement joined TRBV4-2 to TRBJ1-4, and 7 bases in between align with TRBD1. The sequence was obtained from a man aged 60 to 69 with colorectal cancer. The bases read TGTGCCAGCAGCCAAGACGAGGGGGCCTTTAATGAAAAACTGTTTTTT. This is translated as CASSQDEGAFNEKLFF.